What follows are 3 T cell receptor beta chains derived from one specimen sequenced in a study of spatial heterogeneity in lung cancer (dated by TCRdb to about 2019). Receptors were amplified or captured by 5' RACE. The sample was run on a NextSeq 500. The raw public reads went through TCRdb reprocessing: fastp at Q25, MiXCR clone calling, in-frame beta chains kept. Each entry is one CDR3 protein sequence, shown with its most common DNA and genes. A total of over 7,000 distinct CDR3 sequences appear in this sample, 15% to 20% of them only once. The biggest ten clones account for 18% of the sample. According to the study, the label for this sample's time point signals: sample taken at primary tumor resection. TCR sequencing used whole RNA extracted from tumor and nontumor lung tissue, or from cryopreserved PBMC samples, without cell sorting. The sample consisted of PBMCs, taken at surgery. The receptor set was obtained from a female donor with early-stage non-small cell lung cancer.

This clonotype has a handful of counts. V gene TRBV10-2 combines with J gene TRBJ2-1; 7 positions match TRBD2. The CDR3 loop spans 15 amino acids. V trimming: 0 bases; J trimming: 8 bases; junction bases outside the gene matches: 7. Looked up from germline, CDR1 is WSHSY and CDR2 is SAAADI. CDR3 sequence: CASSESWEGRDEQFF. CDR3 bases: TGCGCCAGCAGTGAGTCGTGGGAGGGGAGGGATGAGCAGTTCTTC.

This clonotype was seen at least ten times. The chain has TRBV28 and TRBJ1-5, with D possibly being TRBD1 (6 bases). V lost 2 bases and J lost 7, with 6 bases in between. CDR1 is MDHEN and CDR2 is SYDVKM in the germline V gene. The CDR3 contains 12 residues. The CDR3 loop is CASSLRGQPQHF. The CDR3 nucleotides are TGTGCCAGCAGTTTAAGGGGGCAGCCCCAGCATTTT.

This clonotype rates as medium-sized. This chain connects TRBV7-2 to TRBJ1-2; 8 bases map to TRBD1. The CDR3 loop spans 16 amino acids. With V trimmed by 2 bases and J by 8 bases, 13 bases remained unmatched. Germline lookup yields CDR1 SGHTA and CDR2 FQGNSA. Here the CDR3 DNA reads TGTGCCAGCAGCTTAACGACAACCTCAGGGGGCGGCGGCTACACCTTC. Its translation is CASSLTTTSGGGGYTF.